This T cell receptor (beta chain) was obtained from a study of cytomegalovirus exposure and HLA in healthy donors. Study-wide results and caveats: CMV serostatus was the sole immune exposure data available. Productive rates of about 90% or about 30% were seen for most TCR beta V segments in an earlier analysis. Across donors, presence/absence analyses took sequencing depth to be roughly uniform.

In the case of this clone: Its cognate antigen is unknown.

The PCR was carried out with 60 Vbeta primers and 13 Jbeta primers. Clones were sequenced by immunoSEQ multiplex PCR, and TCRdb holds only the in-frame ones, with some missing. This sample lists about 160,000 clones; its ten largest clones have approximately 2%. The sequence came from a man aged 30 to 45 in good health and CMV-seronegative. Sequenced input: PBMCs.

CDR3 coding DNA: TGTGCCAGCAGCTTACTAGCGGGAGTATGGGTCACCGGGGAGCTGTTTTTT. Translation: CASSLLAGVWVTGELFF. V is TRBV11-3 and J is TRBJ2-2; 10 bases agree with TRBD2. Unmatched junction bases numbered 7, after V lost 2 bases and J lost 4 bases. Germline loops: CDR1 SGHNT, CDR2 YENEEA. The CDR3 runs 17 residues.